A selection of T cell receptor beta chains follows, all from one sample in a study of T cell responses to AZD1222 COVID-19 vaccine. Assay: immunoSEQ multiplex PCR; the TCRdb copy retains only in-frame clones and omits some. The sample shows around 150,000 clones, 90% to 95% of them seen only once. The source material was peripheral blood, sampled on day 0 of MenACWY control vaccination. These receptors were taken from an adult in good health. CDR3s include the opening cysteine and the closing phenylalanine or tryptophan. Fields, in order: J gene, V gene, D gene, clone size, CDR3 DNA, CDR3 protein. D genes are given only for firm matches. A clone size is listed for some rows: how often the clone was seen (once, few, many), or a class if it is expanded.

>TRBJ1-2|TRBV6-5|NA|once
TGTGCCAGCAGTTACTATTTCGGGCCTAACTATGGCTACACCTTC
CASSYYFGPNYGYTF
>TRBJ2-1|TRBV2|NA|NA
TGTGCCCTCAGTAGGGGGGGGGCCTACAATGAGCAGTTCTTC
CALSRGGAYNEQFF
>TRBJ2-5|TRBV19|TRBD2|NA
TGTGCCAGTCGAATAGACCCTAGCGGCCAAGAGACCCAGTACTTC
CASRIDPSGQETQYF
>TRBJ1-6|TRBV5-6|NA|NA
TGTGCCAGCAGCCGGACGGCAAGCTCCTATAATTCACCCCTCCACTTT
CASSRTASSYNSPLHF
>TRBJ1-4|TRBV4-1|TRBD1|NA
TGCGCCAGCAGCCAAGGACAGGGGGAGAATGAAAAACTGTTTTTT
CASSQGQGENEKLFF
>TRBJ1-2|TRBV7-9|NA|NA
TGTGCCAGCACCACAACCTCGACCCGACTTGGCTACACCTTC
CASTTTSTRLGYTF
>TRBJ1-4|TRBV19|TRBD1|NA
TGTGCCAGTAGTCGACAGGGTGATAATGAAAAACTGTTTTTT
CASSRQGDNEKLFF
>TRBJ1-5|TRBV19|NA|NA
TGTGCCAGTAGTATAAGAGGGGCTATGGGCAATCAGCCCCAGCATTTT
CASSIRGAMGNQPQHF
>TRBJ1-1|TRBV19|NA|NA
TGTGCCAGTAGTATTGAGGGGATAAGCACTGAAGCTTTCTTT
CASSIEGISTEAFF
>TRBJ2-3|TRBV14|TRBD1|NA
TGTGCCAGCAGCCTGGACAGGGGCACAGATACGCAGTATTTT
CASSLDRGTDTQYF
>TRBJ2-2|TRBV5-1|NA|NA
TGCGCCAGCAGCTTTACAGCGGACGGGGAGCTGTTTTTT
CASSFTADGELFF
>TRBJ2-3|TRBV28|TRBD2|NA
TGTGCCAGCAATTCCGGGACTAGTGGAGATACGCAGTATTTT
CASNSGTSGDTQYF
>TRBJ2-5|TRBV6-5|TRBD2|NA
TGTGCCAGCAGCCCCGGGATAGCGGGAGTTATGACCCAGTACTTC
CASSPGIAGVMTQYF